The entry below gives a single T cell receptor (beta chain) sequence along with its context. Its antigen is undetermined. These data are taken from a study of T cell responses to AZD1222 COVID-19 vaccine. Study-wide results and caveats: Only 5 or 6 individuals given AZD1222 were seropositive at baseline. Most donors were white British and more were female, and clonal diversity was possibly underestimated. Regions 160-218 and 743-854 dominated among vaccine-associated CD4 TCRs spanning spike. Per reports, nearly half of all spike-specific TCRs target regions that are unmutated in variants.

This CDR3 is built from 14 residues. V was cut by 4 bases and J by 6 bases, with 16 bases left in between. From germline, CDR1 is MDHEN and CDR2 SYDVKM. The method was immunoSEQ multiplex PCR; TCRdb's version includes in-frame clones alone and lacks a portion of them. Of about 150,000 clones in the sample, roughly 88% were seen once. Sequencing used peripheral blood, obtained 28 days after the second dose of the MenACWY control vaccine. This TCR derives from an adult who received the MenACWY meningococcal vaccine as a control. The chain has TRBV28 and TRBJ2-7, with D possibly matching TRBD1 (6 bases). The CDR3 loop reads CASSSPYRVGEQYF. CDR3 nucleotide sequence: TGTGCCAGCAGTTCCCCCTACAGGGTTGGCGAGCAGTACTTC.